This entry describes one T cell receptor (beta chain). This clone was counted between two and nine times. The specificity of this receptor is unknown. No base quality values were provided; no much bigger clone lies one nucleotide off. From each donor, a single peripheral blood sample of around 120 mL on average was drawn into heparinised tubes. Naive, central memory, regulatory and stem cell-like memory CD4+ T cells were sorted on a BD FACSAria II using a panel including CD45RO, CCR7, CD25, CD127, CD95 and CD27. Every sorted population had a purity above 95%. PBMCs were isolated right away by Lymphoprep density gradient centrifugation and were stained directly, without culture. So that batch effects would be minimized, each experiment stained and sorted samples in pairs, pairing one healthy donor with one patient. The data originate from a study of beta chain features in type 1 diabetes (dated by TCRdb to about 2018). Broadly, across the study: No differences in mean age, gender distribution, total cell number or subset yield were found between patients and healthy donors. A total of over 95,000,000 sorted cells were examined across all samples, and RNA yield correlated strongly with the number of cells per subset. In the study, recently diagnosed type 1 diabetes patients and matched healthy donors were compared on the TCRB repertoires of their sorted circulating CD4+ T cell subsets. Whereas all 28 donors provided naive and central memory subsets, regulatory and stem cell-like memory subsets were isolated from just 8 patients and about eight healthy donors. General findings and caveats noted by the study authors: Fewer insertions and more nucleotide deletions at VDJ recombination sites were observed in patients with type 1 diabetes, implying thymic rearrangement abnormalities. Because the HLA sub-analyses included only small numbers of individuals, any influence of HLA type on TCRB rearrangement was left unresolved. The naive, central memory and regulatory TCRB repertoires appeared to resemble one another more closely among patients than among healthy donors. Shorter templates might have been favored by PCR, but patient and control samples were amplified and corrected together, so both groups would have been affected equally by any skew. In all four CD4+ subsets, TCRB CDR3 length was moderately but significantly shorter in type 1 diabetes patients. Because cDNA was sequenced instead of genomic DNA, highly expressing activated cells could be over-represented, though the groups showed no difference in activation or CD3 levels.

The CDR3, from cysteine to phenylalanine, totals 14 residues. Solely the CDR3 DNA is kept, with 42 bases framed from the first base. The germline V gene (reference sequence) sets CDR1 to SEHNR and CDR2 to FQNEAQ. At the junction V is shortened by 2 bases and J by 3 bases, with 11 bases in between. All of the isolated RNA was reverse transcribed with the High Capacity cDNA Reverse Transcription Kit, so expressed TCRB transcripts were sequenced. Deep immunoSEQ sequencing was performed on naive, central memory and regulatory T cell samples, with an average of roughly 3.3 million total reads per sample. After sorted cells were lysed in RLT buffer, RNA was extracted with DNase-treated RNeasy Micro or Mini kits, with the choice depending on cell number. To prevent cross-contamination, each cell subset was processed individually, whereas patient and healthy donor samples were processed jointly. Using the immunoSEQ multiplex PCR, TCRB sequences were amplified from cDNA into 87-bp fragments spanning the CDR3 region. Sequencing of the amplicons was performed on the Illumina HiSeq platform. The study's processing was this. Synthetic template baselines were used to correct PCR bias computationally, reads within Hamming distance 2 were collapsed, and singletons that could not be merged were discarded. Reads were aligned to IMGT to assign V, D and J genes, CDR3 length, and insertions or deletions at six rearrangement sites. Within each subset, clonotype counts were normalized to the number of sorted cells before true diversity and Gini coefficients were calculated with the tcR R package. Repertoire sharing was quantified using the overlap coefficient calculated on TCRB nucleotide sequences. Out-of-frame TCRB sequences from naive cells were analyzed as a proxy for the pre-selection repertoire. TCRdb provides this immuneACCESS table in a form limited to in-frame rearrangements. Some clones are lacking; in checked studies, under half of them reflect an unresolved V gene, and why the rest are absent is not known. The V and J calls and the clone size are those of that table, but D and trimming were determined from the DNA. The sample table holds a few hundred thousand clones, of which 15% were seen once. Clones ranked in the top ten supply around 0.015% of the sample.

This clonotype was sampled from a man aged 18 to 35 with type 1 diabetes. Sequencing was performed on naive CD4+ T cells from blood. The label giving this sample's cell subset or site can be read as: true naive CD4+ T cells. Here the chain combines TRBV7-9 and TRBJ2-7, with a tentative D gene TRBD2 over 5 matching bases. The CDR3 protein is CASSLPRGHYEQYF. Read as DNA, the sequence is TGTGCCAGCAGCTTACCCCGAGGGCACTACGAGCAGTACTTC.